This TCR beta chain was recorded in a study of beta chain features in type 1 diabetes. On the study more broadly: Age, gender and cell yields were similar between patients and healthy donors. Overall study findings and caveats: TCRB CDR3s were moderately but significantly shorter in Type 1 diabetes patients in all four CD4+ subsets. Possibly, sequencing cDNA over-represented cells that had high TCR expression levels. In these data, an HLA type influence on TCRB rearrangement remained unresolved.

Sorting that relied on CD45RO/CCR7/CD25/CD127/CD95/CD27 yielded CD4+ naive, central memory, regulatory and stem cell-like memory cells. Of the isolated RNA, all was reverse transcribed, and so the sequenced material was expressed TCRB transcripts. The method was immunoSEQ multiplex PCR; TCRdb's version includes in-frame clones alone and lacks a portion of them. The sample contains some 190,000 clones, less than 9.5% of which appear only once. This clone was counted a few times. Its antigen is not identified. The CDR3 has 17 residues. Germline CDR1 is LNHNV and CDR2 is YYDKDF (reference sequence). Trimming removed 0 bases from V and 3 bases from J, with 14 bases in between.

The clonotype was recovered from a woman in her 40s with type 1 diabetes. This chain uses TRBV15 with TRBJ2-2, with D uncertain. Specimen: central memory CD4+ T cells from blood. The CDR3 here is CATSRDRQWAYTGELFF. CDR3 coding DNA: TGTGCCACCAGCAGAGATCGGCAGTGGGCCTACACCGGGGAGCTGTTTTTT.